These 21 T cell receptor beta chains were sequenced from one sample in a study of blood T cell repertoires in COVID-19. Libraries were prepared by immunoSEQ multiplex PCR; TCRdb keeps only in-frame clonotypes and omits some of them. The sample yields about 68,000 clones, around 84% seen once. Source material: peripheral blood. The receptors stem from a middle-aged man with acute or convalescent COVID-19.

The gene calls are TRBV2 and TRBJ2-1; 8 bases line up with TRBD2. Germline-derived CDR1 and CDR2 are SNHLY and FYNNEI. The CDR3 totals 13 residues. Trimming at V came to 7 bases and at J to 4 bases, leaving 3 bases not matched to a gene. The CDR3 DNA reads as TGTGCCAGCAACCTAGCGGGTTACAATGAGCAGTTCTTC. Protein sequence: CASNLAGYNEQFF. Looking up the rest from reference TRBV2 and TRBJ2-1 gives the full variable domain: EPEVTQTPSHQVTQMGQEVILRCVPISNHLYFYWYRQILGQKVEFLVSFYNNEISEKSEIFDDQFSVERPDGSNFTLKIRSTKLEDSAMYFCASNLAGYNEQFFGPGTRLTVL.

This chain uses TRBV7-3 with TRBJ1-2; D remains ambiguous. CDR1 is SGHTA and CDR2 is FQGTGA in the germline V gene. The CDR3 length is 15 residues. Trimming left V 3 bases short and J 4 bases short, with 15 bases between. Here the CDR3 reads CASSLDGLKSYGYTF. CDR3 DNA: TGTGCCAGCAGCTTGGACGGACTGAAGAGCTATGGCTACACCTTC.

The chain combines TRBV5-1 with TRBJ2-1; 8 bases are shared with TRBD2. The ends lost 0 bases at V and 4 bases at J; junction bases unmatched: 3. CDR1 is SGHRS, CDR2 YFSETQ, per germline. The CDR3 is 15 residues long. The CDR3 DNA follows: TGCGCCAGCAGCTTGGAACCGGGGGGGTACAATGAGCAGTTCTTC. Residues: CASSLEPGGYNEQFF.

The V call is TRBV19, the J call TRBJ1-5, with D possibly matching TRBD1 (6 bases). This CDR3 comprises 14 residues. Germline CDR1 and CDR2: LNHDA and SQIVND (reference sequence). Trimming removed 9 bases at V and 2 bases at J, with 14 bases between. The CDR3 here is CASGGPGRNQPQHF. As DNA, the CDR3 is TGTGCCAGCGGGGGGCCAGGGCGCAATCAGCCCCAGCATTTT.

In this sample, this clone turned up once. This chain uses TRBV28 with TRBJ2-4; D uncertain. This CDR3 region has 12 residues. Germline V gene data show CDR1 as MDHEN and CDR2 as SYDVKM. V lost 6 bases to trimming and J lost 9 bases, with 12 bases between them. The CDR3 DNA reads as TGTGCCAGCAGAGCCTCCCCCGGCATTCAGTACTTC. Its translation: CASRASPGIQYF. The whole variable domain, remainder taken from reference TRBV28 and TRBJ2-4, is DVKVTQSSRYLVKRTGEKVFLECVQDMDHENMFWYRQDPGLGLRLIYFSYDVKMKEKGDIPEGYSVSREKKERFSLILESASTNQTSMYLCASRASPGIQYFGAGTRLSVL.

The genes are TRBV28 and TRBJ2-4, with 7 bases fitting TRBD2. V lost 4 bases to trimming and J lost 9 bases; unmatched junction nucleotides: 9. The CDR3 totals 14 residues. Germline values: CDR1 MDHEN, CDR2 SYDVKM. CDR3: CASSSIAGISIQYF. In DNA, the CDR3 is TGTGCCAGCAGTTCTATAGCGGGCATCAGCATTCAGTACTTC. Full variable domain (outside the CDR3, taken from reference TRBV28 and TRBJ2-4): DVKVTQSSRYLVKRTGEKVFLECVQDMDHENMFWYRQDPGLGLRLIYFSYDVKMKEKGDIPEGYSVSREKKERFSLILESASTNQTSMYLCASSSIAGISIQYFGAGTRLSVL.

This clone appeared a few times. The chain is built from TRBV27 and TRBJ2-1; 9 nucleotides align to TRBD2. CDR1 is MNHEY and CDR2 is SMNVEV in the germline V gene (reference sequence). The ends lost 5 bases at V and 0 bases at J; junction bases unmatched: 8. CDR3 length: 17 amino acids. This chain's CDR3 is CASSPSFSGSSYNEQFF. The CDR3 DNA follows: TGTGCCAGCAGTCCATCTTTTAGCGGGAGCTCCTACAATGAGCAGTTCTTC.

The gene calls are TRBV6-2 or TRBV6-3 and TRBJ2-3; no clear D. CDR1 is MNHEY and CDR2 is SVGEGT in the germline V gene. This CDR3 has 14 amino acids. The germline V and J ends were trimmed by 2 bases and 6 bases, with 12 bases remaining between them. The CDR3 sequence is CASSYEDFMDTQYF. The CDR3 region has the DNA TGTGCCAGCAGTTACGAGGATTTCATGGATACGCAGTATTTT.

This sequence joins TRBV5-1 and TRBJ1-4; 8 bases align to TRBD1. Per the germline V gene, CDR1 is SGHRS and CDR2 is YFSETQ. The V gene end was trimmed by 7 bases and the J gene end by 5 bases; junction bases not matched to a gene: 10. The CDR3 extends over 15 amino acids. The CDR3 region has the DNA TGCGCCAGCGGCCACGGGACAGGCGAAAATGAAAAACTGTTTTTT. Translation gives CASGHGTGENEKLFF.

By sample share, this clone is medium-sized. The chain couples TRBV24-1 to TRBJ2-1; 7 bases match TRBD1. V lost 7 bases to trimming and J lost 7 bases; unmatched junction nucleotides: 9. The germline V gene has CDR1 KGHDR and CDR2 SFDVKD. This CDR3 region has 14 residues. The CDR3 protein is CATSKGRGTNEQFF. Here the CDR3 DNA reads TGTGCCACCAGCAAGGGCAGGGGGACGAATGAGCAGTTCTTC.

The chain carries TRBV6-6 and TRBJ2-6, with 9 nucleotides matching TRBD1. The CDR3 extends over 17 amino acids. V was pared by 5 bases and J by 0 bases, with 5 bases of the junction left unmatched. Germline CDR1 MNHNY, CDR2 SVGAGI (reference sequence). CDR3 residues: CASSQNRGLSGANVLTF. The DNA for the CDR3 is TGTGCCAGCAGTCAGAACAGGGGGCTCTCTGGGGCCAACGTCCTGACTTTC.

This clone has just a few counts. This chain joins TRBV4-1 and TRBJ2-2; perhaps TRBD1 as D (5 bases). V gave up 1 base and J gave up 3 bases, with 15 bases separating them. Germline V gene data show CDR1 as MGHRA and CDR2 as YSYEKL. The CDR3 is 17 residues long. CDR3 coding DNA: TGCGCCAGCAGCCAAGCCAAAGGGGTCCCGGACACCGGGGAGCTGTTTTTT. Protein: CASSQAKGVPDTGELFF.

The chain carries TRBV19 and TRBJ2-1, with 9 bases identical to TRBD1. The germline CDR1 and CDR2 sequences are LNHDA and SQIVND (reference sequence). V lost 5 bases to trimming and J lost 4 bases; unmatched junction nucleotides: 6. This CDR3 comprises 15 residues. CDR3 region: CASSVRDREYNEQFF. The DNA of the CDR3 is TGTGCCAGTAGTGTCCGGGACAGGGAGTACAATGAGCAGTTCTTC.

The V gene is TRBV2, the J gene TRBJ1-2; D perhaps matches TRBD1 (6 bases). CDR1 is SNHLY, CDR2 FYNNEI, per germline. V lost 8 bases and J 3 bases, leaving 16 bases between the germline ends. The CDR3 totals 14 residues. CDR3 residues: CASLDGGQYYGYTF. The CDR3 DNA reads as TGTGCCAGCCTCGACGGGGGGCAGTACTATGGCTACACCTTC.

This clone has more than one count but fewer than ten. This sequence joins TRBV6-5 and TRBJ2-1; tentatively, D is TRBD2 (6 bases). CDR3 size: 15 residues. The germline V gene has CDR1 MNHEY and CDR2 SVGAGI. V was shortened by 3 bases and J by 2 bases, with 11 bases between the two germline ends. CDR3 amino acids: CASSYRSGAYNEQFF. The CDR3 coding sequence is TGTGCCAGCAGTTATCGCTCGGGGGCCTACAATGAGCAGTTCTTC.

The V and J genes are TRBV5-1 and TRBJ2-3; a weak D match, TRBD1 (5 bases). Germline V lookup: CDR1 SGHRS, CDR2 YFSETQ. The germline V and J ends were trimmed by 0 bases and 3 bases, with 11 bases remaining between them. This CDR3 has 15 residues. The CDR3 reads CASSLERRVTDTQYF. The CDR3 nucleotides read TGCGCCAGCAGCTTGGAGCGCAGGGTTACAGATACGCAGTATTTT.

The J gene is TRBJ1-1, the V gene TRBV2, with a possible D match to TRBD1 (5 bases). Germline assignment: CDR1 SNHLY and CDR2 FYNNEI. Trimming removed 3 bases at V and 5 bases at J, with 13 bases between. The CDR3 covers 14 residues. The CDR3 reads CASSEGGWETEAFF. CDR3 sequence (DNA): TGTGCCAGCAGTGAGGGGGGTTGGGAGACTGAAGCTTTCTTT. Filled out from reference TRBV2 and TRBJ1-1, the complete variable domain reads EPEVTQTPSHQVTQMGQEVILRCVPISNHLYFYWYRQILGQKVEFLVSFYNNEISEKSEIFDDQFSVERPDGSNFTLKIRSTKLEDSAMYFCASSEGGWETEAFFGQGTRLTVV.

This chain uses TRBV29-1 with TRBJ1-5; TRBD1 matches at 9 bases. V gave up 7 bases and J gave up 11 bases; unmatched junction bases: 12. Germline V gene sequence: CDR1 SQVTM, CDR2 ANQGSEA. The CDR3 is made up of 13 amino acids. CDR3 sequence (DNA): TGCAGCGCCGGACTTGGGACAGGGCAAACCCAGCATTTT. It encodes CSAGLGTGQTQHF.

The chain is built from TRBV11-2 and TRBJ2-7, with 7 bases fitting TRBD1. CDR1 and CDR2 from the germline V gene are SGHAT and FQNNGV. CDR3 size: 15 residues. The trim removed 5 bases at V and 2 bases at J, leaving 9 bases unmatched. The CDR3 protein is CASSRLRTGAYEQYF. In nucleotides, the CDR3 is TGTGCCAGCAGCCGCCTCCGGACAGGAGCCTACGAGCAGTACTTC.

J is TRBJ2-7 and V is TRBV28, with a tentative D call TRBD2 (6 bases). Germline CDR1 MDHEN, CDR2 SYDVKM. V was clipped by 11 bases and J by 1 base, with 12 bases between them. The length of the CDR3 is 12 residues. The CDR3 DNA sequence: TGTGCCGCGGGGCCGTGGTCCTACGAGCAGTACTTC. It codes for CAAGPWSYEQYF.

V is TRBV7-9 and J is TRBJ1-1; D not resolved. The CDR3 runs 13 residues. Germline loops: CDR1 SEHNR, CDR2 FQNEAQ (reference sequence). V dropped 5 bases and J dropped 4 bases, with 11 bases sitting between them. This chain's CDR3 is CASSGRSSTEAFF. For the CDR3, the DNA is TGTGCCAGCAGCGGGCGATCGAGCACTGAAGCTTTCTTT.